The 3 T cell receptor beta chains below all came from one sample that was sequenced in a study of graft-versus-host responses after intestinal transplantation. Produced via immunoSEQ multiplex PCR; TCRdb's table is partial and in-frame only. The sample yields about 21,000 clones, 50% to 60% seen once. Material: alloreactive CD4+ T cells from a mixed lymphocyte reaction culture, obtained before intestinal transplant. Subset: CFSE-low proliferating T cells sorted from roughly six-day pre-transplant mixed lymphocyte reaction (GvH or HvG direction). Receptors were obtained from a human patient who received an intestinal transplant.

This clone showed up just a few times. The chain joins TRBV30 to TRBJ2-1, with D uncertain. This CDR3 region has 14 residues. The V end was cut by 4 bases, the J end by 4 bases, with 14 bases between. The germline gives CDR1 GTSNPN, CDR2 SVGIG (reference sequence). CDR3 coding DNA: TGTGCCTGGATTCATCACAGTGGATACAATGAGCAGTTCTTC. This codes for CAWIHHSGYNEQFF.

Only a few counts were recorded for this clone. J is TRBJ1-2 and V is TRBV4-1; 7 bases agree with TRBD1. The germline gives CDR1 MGHRA, CDR2 YSYEKL. The CDR3 runs to 16 residues. Trimming removed 2 bases from V and 5 bases from J; junction bases left unmatched: 11. This CDR3 reads CASSQLQGVGSYGYTF. The CDR3 DNA reads as TGCGCCAGCAGCCAATTGCAGGGGGTTGGAAGTTATGGCTACACCTTC.

The V and J genes are TRBV29-1 and TRBJ1-1; 11 bases match TRBD1. Looked up from germline, CDR1 is SQVTM and CDR2 is ANQGSEA. This CDR3 contains 13 residues. The ends lost 6 bases at V and 4 bases at J; junction bases unmatched: 4. The CDR3 spells CSVQGQGGTEAFF. The CDR3 DNA is TGCAGCGTCCAGGGACAGGGGGGCACTGAAGCTTTCTTT.